Below, 29 T cell receptor beta chains from the same sample are listed, as sequenced in a study of CD8 T cells in ankylosing spondylitis. From the 5' RACE reads, TCRdb called clonotypes with MiXCR, one entry per CDR3 protein. The sample records around 280,000 distinct CDR3 sequences, 20% being singletons. The sample consisted of blood, either unsorted or a sorted T cell fraction (not recorded which). All receptors derive from a male donor with ankylosing spondylitis or in good health (not recorded which).

This sequence joins TRBV12-2 and TRBJ2-3; the table's D gene call, TRBD1, was not cross checked with the DNA. TRBV12-2 is flagged as a pseudogene. This CDR3 region has 18 residues. The CDR3 spells CASRLPTRHRENTDTQYF. For the CDR3, the DNA is TGTGCAAGTCGCTTACCCACGCGTCACAGGGAGAATACAGATACGCAGTATTTT.

This chain links TRBV10-3 with TRBJ1-3; no clear D. CDR1 and CDR2 (germline): ENHRY, SYGVKD. Trimming shortened V by 4 bases and J by 0 bases, and 10 bases separated the two germline ends. This CDR3 contains 15 residues. CDR3 residues: CAISGADSSGNTIYF. As DNA, the CDR3 is TGTGCCATCAGTGGGGCAGACTCCTCTGGAAACACCATATATTTT.

The chain employs TRBV3-1 and TRBJ1-5; TRBD1 is a possible D gene (6 bases). V shed 1 base and J shed 1 base, with 8 bases lying between them. CDR3 length equals 15 residues. Germline loops: CDR1 LGHDT, CDR2 YNNKEL (reference sequence). CDR3 DNA sequence: TGTGCCAGCAGCCAAGCGGGGACAAGCAATCAGCCCCAGCATTTT. It encodes CASSQAGTSNQPQHF.

This clonotype was seen more than once but under ten times. This chain uses TRBV9 with TRBJ2-1, with D unresolved. V lost 0 bases, J lost 0 bases, and 7 bases lay in between. CDR1 and CDR2 (germline): SGDLS, YYNGEE. This CDR3 comprises 15 residues. The CDR3 loop is CASSVGWSSYNEQFF. CDR3 in DNA: TGTGCCAGCAGCGTAGGATGGAGCTCCTACAATGAGCAGTTCTTC.

This clonotype was seen a few times. CDR3 sequence (DNA): TGTGCCTGGACCGACGGGGGGGATCAGCCCCAGCATTTT. Translated: CAWTDGGDQPQHF. V and J are TRBV30 and TRBJ1-5; TRBD1 is a possible D gene (5 bases). The CDR3 is 13 amino acids. Trimming stripped 4 bases from V and 5 bases from J, with 12 bases between. Germline CDR1 GTSNPN, CDR2 SVGIG (reference sequence).

In this sample, this clonotype turned up many times. The chain uses TRBV29-1 and TRBJ2-1; D gene unclear. Between the trimmed V and J ends, which lost 5 bases and 3 bases, there was a span of 14 bases. CDR1 and CDR2 from the germline V gene are SQVTM and ANQGSEA. This CDR3 has 14 amino acids. The DNA for the CDR3 is TGCAGCGTTACACCGGCCCGGAACTACAATGAGCAGTTCTTC. The encoded protein is CSVTPARNYNEQFF.

This sequence joins TRBV3-1 and TRBJ2-5; 9 bases line up with TRBD1. J gave up 5 bases and V 1 base, and 5 bases lay outside the gene matches. The CDR3 sequence is 15 residues long. Germline V gene data show CDR1 as LGHDT and CDR2 as YNNKEL (reference sequence). This CDR3 is CASSQGDRESETQYF. CDR3 in DNA: TGTGCCAGCAGCCAAGGGGACAGGGAGAGTGAGACCCAGTACTTC.

This clonotype was seen a few times. The chain employs TRBV2 and TRBJ2-1; 10 bases align to TRBD2. The CDR3 totals 16 residues. V lost 4 bases and J lost 4; bases outside the gene matches: 7. Germline lookup yields CDR1 SNHLY and CDR2 FYNNEI. CDR3 amino acids: CASSGGSGRIYNEQFF. The CDR3 bases are TGTGCCAGCAGTGGCGGTAGCGGGAGGATTTACAATGAGCAGTTCTTC.

This clonotype was found a few times. The DNA of the CDR3 is TGCGCCAGCAGTGAAGTTGGACTAGCGGGAATGAATACGCAGTATTTT. It codes for CASSEVGLAGMNTQYF. The J gene is TRBJ2-3, the V gene TRBV10-2; 12 positions match TRBD2. The CDR3 is 16 amino acids. The ends lost 3 bases at V and 7 bases at J; junction bases unmatched: 8. Germline-derived CDR1 and CDR2 are WSHSY and SAAADI.

This clonotype was counted between two and nine times. The chain joins TRBV3-1 to TRBJ1-1, with unresolved D. The CDR3 length is 14 residues. The V gene's germline CDR1 is LGHDT and CDR2 YNNKEL (reference sequence). The V end lost 2 bases, the J end lost 4 bases, and 11 bases lay between the germline ends. The CDR3 spells CASSQPGAGTEAFF. CDR3 in DNA: TGTGCCAGCAGCCAACCGGGCGCGGGCACTGAAGCTTTCTTT.

The CDR3 loop is CASSPNSYSPLHF. The CDR3 DNA reads TGTGCCAGCAGCCCCAATAGTTACTCACCCCTCCACTTT. The V and J genes are TRBV7-3 and TRBJ1-6, with D unclear. Germline CDR1 SGHTA, CDR2 FQGTGA. Trimming pared 5 bases from V and 10 bases from J, leaving 12 bases between. The CDR3 totals 13 residues.

As to this clonotype: The germline gene is not matched at one end of the junction; a read error may be the cause. The chain couples TRBV20-1 to TRBJ1-2, with D uncertain. CDR3 length: 11 amino acids. Per germline, CDR1 DFQATT and CDR2 SNEGSKA (reference sequence). CDR3 residues: CSASLTPNGNF. As DNA, the CDR3 is TGCAGTGCTAGTCTGACCCCCAACGGGAACTTC.

This clonotype has only a few counts. The CDR3 protein is CASSFDAGAQETQYF. The DNA of the CDR3 is TGTGCCAGCAGCTTTGATGCGGGAGCCCAAGAGACCCAGTACTTC. This rearrangement joins TRBV5-5 to TRBJ2-5; TRBD2 matches at 7 bases. Germline CDR1 SGHKS, CDR2 YYEKEE (reference sequence). This CDR3 region has 15 residues. With V trimmed by 2 bases and J by 1 base, 5 bases remained unmatched.

The chain couples TRBV7-8 to TRBJ1-2; 8 nucleotides line up with TRBD1. Germline V gene data show CDR1 as SGHVS and CDR2 as FQNEAQ. Trimming took 5 bases from V and 3 from J; bases not matched to a gene: 5. The CDR3 has 14 residues. The CDR3: CASSPRGLDYGYTF. The CDR3 DNA follows: TGTGCCAGCAGCCCCAGGGGGCTCGACTATGGCTACACCTTC. The full variable domain, in which reference TRBV7-8 and TRBJ1-2 provide the parts outside the CDR3, is GAGVSQSPRYKVAKRGQDVALRCDPISGHVSLFWYQQALGQGPEFLTYFQNEAQLDKSGLPSDRFFAERPEGSVSTLKIQRTQQEDSAVYLCASSPRGLDYGYTFGSGTRLTVV.

This chain joins TRBV12-3 or TRBV12-4 and TRBJ2-1, with D uncertain. Trimming took off 5 bases at V and 8 bases at J, with 7 bases between the two ends. This CDR3 has 11 amino acids. CDR3 sequence: CASSKVDEQFF. The CDR3 coding sequence is TGTGCCAGCAGTAAAGTTGATGAGCAGTTCTTC.

The table lists this clonotype with a few counts. The rearrangement uses TRBV20-1 and TRBJ2-2; 11 bases line up with TRBD2. The J segment lost 2 bases and the V segment lost 5 bases, leaving 7 bases of the junction unmatched. Germline V gene data show CDR1 as DFQATT and CDR2 as SNEGSKA (reference sequence). This CDR3 is built from 16 residues. CDR3 region: CSAPNRLAGNTGELFF. CDR3 in DNA: TGCAGTGCTCCTAACAGACTAGCGGGAAACACCGGGGAGCTGTTTTTT.

This clonotype was found a few times. V is TRBV29-1 and J is TRBJ1-2; D gene uncertain. V was cut by 7 bases and J by 7 bases, with 19 bases left in between. Germline V gene lookup returns CDR1 SQVTM and CDR2 ANQGSEA. CDR3 length equals 13 residues. The CDR3 sequence is CSAIEPGRSGYTF. The CDR3 coding sequence is TGCAGCGCCATCGAGCCTGGGCGTAGTGGCTACACCTTC.

This clonotype was recorded many times. The V and J genes are TRBV29-1 and TRBJ2-7; D is tentatively TRBD1 or TRBD2 (5 bases each). The CDR3 loop spans 12 amino acids. V gave up 4 bases and J gave up 6 bases, with 13 bases separating them. Germline-derived CDR1 and CDR2 are SQVTM and ANQGSEA. CDR3 in DNA: TGCAGCGTTGGTGGGGGTTCTGGCGAGCAGTACGTC. It translates to CSVGGGSGEQYV.

This sequence joins TRBV10-3 and TRBJ2-3, with D possibly being TRBD2 (5 bases). V was shortened by 1 base and J by 5 bases, with 7 bases between the two germline ends. The CDR3 covers 13 residues. Germline CDR1 ENHRY, CDR2 SYGVKD. This CDR3 reads CAISEWERDTQYF. The CDR3 DNA reads TGTGCCATCAGTGAGTGGGAGCGAGATACGCAGTATTTT.

The rearrangement uses TRBV20-1 and TRBJ1-5; 10 bases map to TRBD1. Looked up from germline, CDR1 is DFQATT and CDR2 is SNEGSKA (reference sequence). Trimming took 1 base from V and 0 from J; bases not matched to a gene: 6. CDR3 size: 17 residues. The CDR3 region has the DNA TGCAGTGCTAGAGCGACAGGGGGCTGGGGTAGCAATCAGCCCCAGCATTTT. It yields the protein CSARATGGWGSNQPQHF.

This clonotype was found a few times. The chain recombines TRBV5-1 with TRBJ1-5; D unclear. The CDR3 is 16 amino acids. Between the trimmed V and J ends, which lost 0 bases and 0 bases, there was a span of 10 bases. The germline V gene has CDR1 SGHRS and CDR2 YFSETQ. CDR3 in DNA: TGCGCCAGCAGCTTGGGTGGTACGGATAGCAATCAGCCCCAGCATTTT. It specifies CASSLGGTDSNQPQHF. The full variable domain, completed using reference TRBV5-1 and TRBJ1-5, is KAGVTQTPRYLIKTRGQQVTLSCSPISGHRSVSWYQQTPGQGLQFLFEYFSETQRNKGNFPGRFSGRQFSNSRSEMNVSTLELGDSALYLCASSLGGTDSNQPQHFGDGTRLSIL.

This clonotype occurred a few times. J is TRBJ2-7 and V is TRBV6-2 or TRBV6-3; D is unresolved. The ends were cut back, 2 bases at V and 2 bases at J, with 4 bases in the middle. The CDR3 is 12 amino acids. Germline CDR1 and CDR2: MNHEY and SVGEGT. CDR3 bases: TGTGCCAGCAGTTACACCGCCTACGAGCAGTACGTC. Translating it yields CASSYTAYEQYV.

V gene TRBV12-3 or TRBV12-4 combines with J gene TRBJ1-3; the D is unclear. The CDR3 sequence is 17 residues long. V lost 3 bases and J 1 base, leaving 16 bases between the germline ends. CDR3 in DNA: TGTGCCAGCAGTTTTTCTGGCAGGCCAATATCTGGAAACACCATATATTTT. The encoded protein is CASSFSGRPISGNTIYF.

The chain employs TRBV5-1 and TRBJ2-3; D not resolved. This CDR3 has 14 amino acids. Germline CDR1 is SGHRS and CDR2 is YFSETQ. Trimming removed 2 bases at V and 2 bases at J, with 9 bases between. The CDR3 spells CASSLSEVTDTQYF. The CDR3 bases are TGCGCCAGCAGCTTATCCGAGGTCACAGATACGCAGTATTTT.

This clonotype was observed many times. This chain connects TRBV7-9 to TRBJ1-1, with TRBD1 as a possible D gene (5 bases). This CDR3 has 14 residues. V gave up 6 bases and J gave up 1 base, with 12 bases separating them. The germline V gene has CDR1 SEHNR and CDR2 FQNEAQ (reference sequence). The CDR3 is CASRPGLGNTEAFF. The CDR3, as DNA: TGTGCCAGCAGACCGGGACTGGGGAACACTGAAGCTTTCTTT.

DNA for the CDR3: TGTGCCAGCAGTTTAGGCGGGACAGGGGTTAACCAGCCCCAGCATTTT. It encodes CASSLGGTGVNQPQHF. V usage is TRBV12-3 or TRBV12-4 and J usage is TRBJ1-5; 10 bases map to TRBD1. V dropped 1 base and J dropped 7; count of bases not matched to a gene: 7. CDR3 length: 16 amino acids.

This clonotype was seen a few times. The chain has TRBV20-1 and TRBJ2-5, with unresolved D. The CDR3 runs 13 residues. Germline CDR1 is DFQATT and CDR2 is SNEGSKA (reference sequence). The ends were cut back, 0 bases at V and 5 bases at J, with 10 bases in the middle. The CDR3 DNA reads as TGCAGTGCTAGAGAAATGAACGGGGAGACCCAGTACTTC. This sequence encodes CSAREMNGETQYF.

This clonotype came up a few times. The V gene is TRBV12-3 or TRBV12-4, the J gene TRBJ1-2; no firm D call. This CDR3 is 13 amino acids long. The V end lost 2 bases, the J end lost 8 bases, and 12 bases lay between the germline ends. CDR3 DNA sequence: TGTGCCAGCAGTTTAAACGGGGTAGGCGGCTACACCTTC. As protein: CASSLNGVGGYTF.

This clonotype was counted between two and nine times. The rearrangement links TRBV7-7 to TRBJ2-7, with 13 bases lining up with TRBD2. Per the germline V gene, CDR1 is SSHAT and CDR2 is FNYEAQ (reference sequence). The CDR3 length is 19 residues. The CDR3 spells CASSPRDRGLAGRPYEQYV. The CDR3 nucleotides are TGTGCTAGCAGCCCCCGGGACAGGGGACTAGCGGGGCGCCCCTACGAGCAGTACGTC.